The 5 T cell receptor beta chains below come from one sample, sequenced in a study of beta chain features in type 1 diabetes. Expressed TCRB transcripts were sequenced because the isolated RNA had all been reverse transcribed beforehand. Profiled with immunoSEQ multiplex PCR; TCRdb holds only in-frame clones, not every one. The repertoire holds about 200,000 clones, around 9.9% seen once, with over 1% in the top ten. Sequences were obtained from central memory CD4+ T cells from blood. Source of these receptors: a man between 18 and 29 years old in good health.

V usage is TRBV30 and J usage is TRBJ2-1, with 9 positions matching TRBD2. J was trimmed by 6 bases and V by 3 bases; bases with no gene match: 6. Germline values: CDR1 GTSNPN, CDR2 SVGIG (reference sequence). This CDR3 spans 14 amino acids. Written as DNA, the CDR3 is TGTGCCTGGAGGAGCGGGAGGCCCGTCAATGAGCAGTTCTTC. It codes for CAWRSGRPVNEQFF.

V and J are TRBV14 and TRBJ2-5; 7 bases are shared with TRBD1. CDR1 and CDR2 from the germline V gene are SGHDN and FVKESK. J was trimmed by 1 base and V by 4 bases; bases with no gene match: 6. The CDR3 is 15 residues long. CDR3 nucleotides: TGTGCCAGCAGCCCGGGACAGAGATTCCAAGAGACCCAGTACTTC. Translation gives CASSPGQRFQETQYF.

Here the CDR3 reads CASSASGVGYTQYF. The CDR3 nucleotides are TGTGCCAGCAGCGCGAGCGGGGTGGGGTATACGCAGTATTTT. The gene calls are TRBV7-9 and TRBJ2-3; 7 bases fit TRBD2. The germline gives CDR1 SEHNR, CDR2 FQNEAQ (reference sequence). V was clipped by 5 bases and J by 7 bases; unmatched bases: 9. CDR3 size: 14 residues.

V and J are TRBV7-6 and TRBJ2-7, with 9 bases matching TRBD1. V lost 5 bases to trimming and J lost 2 bases; unmatched junction nucleotides: 10. CDR1 is SGHVS and CDR2 is FNYEAQ in the germline V gene. This CDR3 is 16 amino acids long. Here the CDR3 reads CASSPGQGGGTYEQYF. The DNA for the CDR3 is TGTGCCAGCAGCCCGGGACAGGGAGGTGGAACCTACGAGCAGTACTTC.

This clone was recorded at least ten times. This CDR3 is also generated by other DNA sequences in the sample. The chain employs TRBV7-9 and TRBJ2-1; 8 bases match TRBD2. Germline trimming cut 2 bases from V and 0 bases from J; bases unmatched to any gene: 3. The CDR3 totals 16 residues. Germline CDR1 SEHNR, CDR2 FQNEAQ (reference sequence). The CDR3 DNA reads TGTGCCAGCAGCTTAAGCCTAGCGGGCTCCTACAATGAGCAGTTCTTC. It yields the protein CASSLSLAGSYNEQFF.